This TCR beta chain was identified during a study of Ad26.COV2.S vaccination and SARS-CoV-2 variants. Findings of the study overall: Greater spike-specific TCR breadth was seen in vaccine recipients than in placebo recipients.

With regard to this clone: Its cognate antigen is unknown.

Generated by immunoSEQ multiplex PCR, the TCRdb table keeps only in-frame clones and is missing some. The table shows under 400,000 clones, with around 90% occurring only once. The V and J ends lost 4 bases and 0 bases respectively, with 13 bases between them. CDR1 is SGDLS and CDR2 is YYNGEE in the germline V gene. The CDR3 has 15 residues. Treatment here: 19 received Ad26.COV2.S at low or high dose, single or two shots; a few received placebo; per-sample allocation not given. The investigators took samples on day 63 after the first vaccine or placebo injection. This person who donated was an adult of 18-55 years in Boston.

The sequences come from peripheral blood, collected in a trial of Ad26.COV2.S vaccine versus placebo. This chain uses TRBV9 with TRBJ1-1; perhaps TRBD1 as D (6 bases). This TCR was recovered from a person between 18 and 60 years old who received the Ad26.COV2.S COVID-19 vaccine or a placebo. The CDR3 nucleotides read TGTGCCAGCAGCTCAGAGGGGGGAGTGAACACTGAAGCTTTCTTT. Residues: CASSSEGGVNTEAFF. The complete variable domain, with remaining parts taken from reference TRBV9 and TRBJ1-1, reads DSGVTQTPKHLITATGQRVTLRCSPRSGDLSVYWYQQSLDQGLQFLIQYYNGEERAKGNILERFSAQQFPDLHSELNLSSLELGDSALYFCASSSEGGVNTEAFFGQGTRLTVV.